The present T cell receptor (beta chain) was sequenced within a study of T cells in Graves' hyperthyroidism and ophthalmopathy. Trimming took 5 bases from V and 6 from J; bases not matched to a gene: 10. The length of the CDR3 is 15 residues. Germline lookup yields CDR1 SEHNR and CDR2 FQNEAQ (reference sequence). Graves' hyperthyroidism was deemed stable given no ophthalmopathy progression within 18 months. Only a few counts were recorded for this clonotype. Amplified TCR beta CDR3 regions derived from RNA transcripts. When the TCR CDR3 underwent first-round RT-PCR, the HTBI primer set was used. TCRdb re-called the multiplex PCR reads through MiXCR, storing one row per CDR3 protein. In the table there are 600,000 or so distinct CDR3 sequences, 16% of which are singletons.

Specimen: blood. V usage is TRBV7-9 and J usage is TRBJ2-1; 7 positions agree with TRBD2. The origin of this receptor is a woman aged 25 to 39 with Graves' hyperthyroidism. The CDR3 is CASSQGLGYTNEQFF. The DNA of the CDR3 is TGTGCCAGCAGCCAAGGACTAGGGTATACCAATGAGCAGTTCTTC. Full variable domain (outside the CDR3, taken from reference TRBV7-9 and TRBJ2-1): DTGVSQNPRHKITKRGQNVTFRCDPISEHNRLYWYRQTLGQGPEFLTYFQNEAQLEKSRLLSDRFSAERPKGSFSTLEIQRTEQGDSAMYLCASSQGLGYTNEQFFGPGTRLTVL.